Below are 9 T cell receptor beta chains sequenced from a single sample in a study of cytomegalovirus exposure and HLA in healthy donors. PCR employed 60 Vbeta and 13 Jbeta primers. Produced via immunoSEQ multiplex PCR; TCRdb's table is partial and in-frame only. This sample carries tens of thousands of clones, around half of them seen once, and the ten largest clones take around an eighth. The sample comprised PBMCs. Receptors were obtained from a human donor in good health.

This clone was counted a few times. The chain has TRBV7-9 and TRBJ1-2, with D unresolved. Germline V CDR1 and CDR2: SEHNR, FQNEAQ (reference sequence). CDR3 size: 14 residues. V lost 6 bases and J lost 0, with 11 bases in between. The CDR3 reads CASSLRETNYGYTF. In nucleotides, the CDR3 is TGTGCCAGCAGTCTCCGGGAGACTAACTATGGCTACACCTTC.

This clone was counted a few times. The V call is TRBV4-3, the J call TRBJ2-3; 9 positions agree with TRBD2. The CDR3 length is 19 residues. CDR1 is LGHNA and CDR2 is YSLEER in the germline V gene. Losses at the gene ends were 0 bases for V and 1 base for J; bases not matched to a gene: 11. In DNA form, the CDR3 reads TGCGCCAGCAGCCAAGACGGGCTAGCGGGGCCCTCGGGCACAGATACGCAGTATTTT. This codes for CASSQDGLAGPSGTDTQYF.

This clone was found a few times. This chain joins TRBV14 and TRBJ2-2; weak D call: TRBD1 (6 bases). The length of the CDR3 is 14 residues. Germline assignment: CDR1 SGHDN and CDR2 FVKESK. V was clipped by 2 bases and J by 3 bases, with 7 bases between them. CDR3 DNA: TGTGCCAGCAGCCAACAGGGGTACACCGGGGAGCTGTTTTTT. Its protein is CASSQQGYTGELFF. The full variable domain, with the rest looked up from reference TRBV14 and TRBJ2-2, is EAGVTQFPSHSVIEKGQTVTLRCDPISGHDNLYWYRRVMGKEIKFLLHFVKESKQDESGMPNNRFLAERTGGTYSTLKVQPAELEDSGVYFCASSQQGYTGELFFGEGSRLTVL.

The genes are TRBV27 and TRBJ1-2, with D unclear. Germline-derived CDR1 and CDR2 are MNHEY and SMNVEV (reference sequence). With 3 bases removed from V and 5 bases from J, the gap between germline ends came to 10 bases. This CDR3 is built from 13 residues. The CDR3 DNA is TGTGCCAGCAGTTTCTCGGGGAAATATGGCTACACCTTC. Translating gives CASSFSGKYGYTF.

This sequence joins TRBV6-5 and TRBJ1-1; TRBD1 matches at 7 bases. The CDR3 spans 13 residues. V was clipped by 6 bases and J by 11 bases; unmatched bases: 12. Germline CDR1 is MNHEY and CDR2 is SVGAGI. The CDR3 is CASSFRQGWIAFF. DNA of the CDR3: TGTGCCAGCAGCTTCCGACAGGGATGGATCGCTTTCTTT.

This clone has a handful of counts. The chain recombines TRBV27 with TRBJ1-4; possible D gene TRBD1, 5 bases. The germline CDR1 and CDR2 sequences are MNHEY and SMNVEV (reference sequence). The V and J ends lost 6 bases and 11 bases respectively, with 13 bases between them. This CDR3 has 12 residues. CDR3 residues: CASRRSPGKLFF. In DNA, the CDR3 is TGTGCCAGCAGACGCAGCCCAGGGAAACTGTTTTTT.

The CDR3, as DNA: TGCAGCGGAGCCGGGACAGCCAACACTGAAGCTTTCTTT. Encoded protein: CSGAGTANTEAFF. The genes are TRBV29-1 and TRBJ1-1; 7 nucleotides agree with TRBD1. This CDR3 has 13 amino acids. Germline V gene sequence: CDR1 SQVTM, CDR2 ANQGSEA. The V and J ends lost 7 bases and 2 bases, in that order; junction bases with no gene match: 7.

CDR3 DNA sequence: TGTGCCAGCAGCTTAAGCGGGGGTCAAGAGACCCAGTACTTC. Amino acids: CASSLSGGQETQYF. The chain couples TRBV7-8 to TRBJ2-5; 8 bases fit TRBD2. V was pared by 2 bases and J by 2 bases, with 1 base of the junction left unmatched. Germline V CDR1 and CDR2: SGHVS, FQNEAQ. The CDR3 is made up of 14 amino acids.

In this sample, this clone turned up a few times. CDR3 loop: CASSQSGGALRTDTQYF. Here the CDR3 DNA reads TGTGCCAGCAGTCAAAGCGGGGGGGCCCTCCGGACAGATACGCAGTATTTT. J is TRBJ2-3 and V is TRBV14, with TRBD2 matching 10 bases. This CDR3 is built from 17 residues. Per the germline V gene, CDR1 is SGHDN and CDR2 is FVKESK. Trimming at V came to 6 bases and at J to 3 bases, leaving 12 bases not matched to a gene.